This TCR beta chain was captured in a study of Ad26.COV2.S vaccination and SARS-CoV-2 variants. Study information: Participants got Ad26.COV2.S intramuscularly, once or twice 56 days apart. Findings and caveats of the study: Researchers cautioned that TCR breadth and depth analyses may have underestimated total T cell responses.

Note on this clone: What it binds is not known.

Treatment: roughly 19 received Ad26.COV2.S at low or high dose, single or two shots; a few received placebo; per-sample allocation not given. The samples date from day 63 after the first vaccine or placebo injection. An adult of 18-55 years in Boston served as donor. Assay used: immunoSEQ multiplex PCR; TCRdb lists only in-frame clones, some missing. The data contain 400,000 to 500,000 clones, more than 75% of them singletons. The germline V gene has CDR1 MDHEN and CDR2 SYDVKM. V was shortened by 7 bases and J by 7 bases, with 29 bases between the two germline ends. The CDR3 has 18 amino acids. The starting material was peripheral blood, obtained in a trial of Ad26.COV2.S vaccine versus placebo. The receptor comes from a person aged 18-65 years who received the Ad26.COV2.S COVID-19 vaccine or a placebo. The chain links TRBV28 to TRBJ2-1; D may be TRBD2 (7 bases). The CDR3 is CASIRGVRGGLYRNEQFF. In DNA form, the CDR3 reads TGTGCCAGCATTCGAGGGGTCCGCGGGGGCCTATATAGGAATGAGCAGTTCTTC.